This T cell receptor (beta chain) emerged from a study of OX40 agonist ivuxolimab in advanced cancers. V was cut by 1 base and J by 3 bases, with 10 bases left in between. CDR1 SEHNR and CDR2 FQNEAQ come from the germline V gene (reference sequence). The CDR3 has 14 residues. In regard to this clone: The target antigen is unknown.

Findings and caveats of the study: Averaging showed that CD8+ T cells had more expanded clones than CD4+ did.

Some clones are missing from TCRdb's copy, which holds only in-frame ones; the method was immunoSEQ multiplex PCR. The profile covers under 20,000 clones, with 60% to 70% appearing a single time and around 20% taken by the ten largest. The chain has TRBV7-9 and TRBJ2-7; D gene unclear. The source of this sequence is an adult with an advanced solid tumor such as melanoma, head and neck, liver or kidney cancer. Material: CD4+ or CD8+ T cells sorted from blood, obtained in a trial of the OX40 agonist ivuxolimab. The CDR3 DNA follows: TGTGCCAGCAGCTTAGACATCTACGGCTACGAGCAGTACTTC. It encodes CASSLDIYGYEQYF.